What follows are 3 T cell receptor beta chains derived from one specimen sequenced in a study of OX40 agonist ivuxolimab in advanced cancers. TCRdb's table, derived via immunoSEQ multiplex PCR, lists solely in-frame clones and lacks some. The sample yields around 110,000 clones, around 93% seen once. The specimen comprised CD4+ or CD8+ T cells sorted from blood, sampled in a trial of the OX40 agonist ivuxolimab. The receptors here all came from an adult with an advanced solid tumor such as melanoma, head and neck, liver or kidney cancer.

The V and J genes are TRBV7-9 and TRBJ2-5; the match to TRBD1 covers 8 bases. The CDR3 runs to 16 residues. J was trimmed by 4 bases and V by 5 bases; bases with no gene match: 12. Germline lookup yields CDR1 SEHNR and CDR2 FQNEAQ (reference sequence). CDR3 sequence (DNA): TGTGCCAGCAGCCCGTGGGGACAGGCCCGAGTAGAGACCCAGTACTTC. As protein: CASSPWGQARVETQYF.

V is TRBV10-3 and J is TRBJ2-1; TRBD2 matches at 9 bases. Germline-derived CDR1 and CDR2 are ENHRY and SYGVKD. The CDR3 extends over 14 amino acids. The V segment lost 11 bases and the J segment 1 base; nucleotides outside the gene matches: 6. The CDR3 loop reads CAASAGGSYNEQFF. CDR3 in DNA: TGTGCCGCCTCTGCGGGAGGGTCCTACAATGAGCAGTTCTTC.

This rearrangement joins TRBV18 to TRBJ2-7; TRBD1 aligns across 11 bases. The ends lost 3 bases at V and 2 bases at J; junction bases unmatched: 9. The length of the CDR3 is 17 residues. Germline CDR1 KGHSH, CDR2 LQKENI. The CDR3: CASSPGQGASTTYEQYF. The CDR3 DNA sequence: TGTGCCAGCTCACCTGGACAGGGGGCATCAACCACCTACGAGCAGTACTTC. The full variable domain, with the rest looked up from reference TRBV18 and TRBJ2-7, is NAGVMQNPRHLVRRRGQEARLRCSPMKGHSHVYWYRQLPEEGLKFMVYLQKENIIDESGMPKERFSAEFPKEGPSILRIQQVVRGDSAAYFCASSPGQGASTTYEQYFGPGTRLTVT.